This T cell receptor (beta chain) is from a study of blood T cell repertoires in COVID-19. About the research overall: The United States, Italy and Spain provided the acute and convalescent COVID-19 samples. In each case, the material was cDNA or gDNA derived from T cells, B-cell-depleted T cells, or PBMCs.

The V gene lost 4 bases and the J gene lost 0 bases, with 10 bases spanning the gap. The CDR3 contains 15 residues. Germline V gives CDR1 MRHNA, CDR2 SNTAGT. As originally analysed: Reference gene primer amplification in the assay estimated nucleated cell counts. Data came from immunoSEQ multiplex PCR; TCRdb stores just in-frame clones and leaves some out. The D gene and trimming were derived from the DNA, and the V and J assignments and clone size from that table. This table holds around 260,000 clones, more than 75% found once. The chain carries TRBV6-4 and TRBJ2-1, with TRBD1 as a possible D gene (6 bases). This TCR derives from a man between 40 and 49 years old who had recovered from COVID-19. Sequenced sample: peripheral blood. CDR3 in DNA: TGTGCCAGCAGTGCCCACAGGGCCTCCTACAATGAGCAGTTCTTC. It is translated as CASSAHRASYNEQFF.